This passage covers 4 T cell receptor beta chains from one sample sequenced in a study of T-cell reconstitution after alpha-beta-depleted transplantation in children. TCRbeta library construction was performed incorporating unique molecular identifiers. TCRdb re-analysed the PCR reads in MiXCR, keeping a single row per CDR3 protein. This table holds about 7,700 distinct CDR3 sequences, about 13% found once. The sample here was PBMCs, mostly from graft donor cells, taken 60 days after TCRalphabeta/CD19-depleted stem cell transplant. These receptors were collected from a patient between 2 and 9 years old who had a stem cell transplant for inherited bone marrow failure, so the T cells may come from the graft donor.

This clonotype appeared many times. The V call is TRBV28, the J call TRBJ1-2; tentative D call: TRBD1 (5 bases). There are 15 residues in the CDR3. V was shortened by 3 bases and J by 8 bases, with 19 bases between the two germline ends. Germline CDR1 reads MDHEN; CDR2 reads SYDVKM. This CDR3 reads CASSLGPALWGGYTF. CDR3 nucleotides: TGTGCCAGCAGTTTGGGACCGGCATTATGGGGCGGCTACACCTTC.

The table lists this clonotype with many counts. The chain joins TRBV20-1 to TRBJ1-2; 8 nucleotides agree with TRBD1. The V gene end was trimmed by 7 bases and the J gene end by 3 bases; junction bases not matched to a gene: 4. The V gene's germline CDR1 is DFQATT and CDR2 SNEGSKA (reference sequence). The CDR3 is 12 residues long. The CDR3 here is CSGTGSDYGYTF. CDR3 DNA sequence: TGCAGTGGGACAGGGAGCGACTATGGCTACACCTTC.

This clonotype was observed many times. The chain combines TRBV4-1 with TRBJ2-5, with D hard to call. V was clipped by 0 bases and J by 4 bases, with 12 bases between them. CDR3 size: 15 residues. Germline-derived CDR1 and CDR2 are MGHRA and YSYEKL. The CDR3 region is CASSQDWQDVETQYF. The CDR3 DNA reads as TGCGCCAGCAGCCAAGACTGGCAAGACGTAGAGACCCAGTACTTC.

This clonotype has a single count. Mismatch with germline at one junction end may stem from a read error. The gene calls are TRBV11-2 and TRBJ2-1, with 12 bases lining up with TRBD2. Per the germline V gene, CDR1 is SGHAT and CDR2 is FQNNGV. This CDR3 has 15 amino acids. The CDR3 coding sequence is TGCTCCTGCAGCTTAGATCTAGCGGGAGGGGATGAGCAGTTCTTC. Translation gives CSCSLDLAGGDEQFF.